Listed below are T cell receptor beta chains from one sample, sequenced in a study of T cells expressing NK-cell markers. TCRdb re-called the 5' RACE reads and catalogs CDR3 proteins one per entry, DNA excluded. Its table records 300,000 to 450,000 distinct CDR3 sequences. The sample comprised blood T cells: a sorted CD56 or NKG2C T cell subset, CD4+ or CD8+ T cells, or bulk PBMC T cells (not recorded which). These receptors all stem from a man aged 18-70 years in good health. The CDR3 runs from the conserved cysteine through the conserved F or W.

TRBJ2-4,15,TRBV19,CASSQEIAAKNIQYF
TRBJ2-7,14,TRBV20-1,CSAGGQGPAYEQYF
TRBJ1-2,11,TRBV3-1,CASSQVGGYTF
TRBJ2-5,16,TRBV3-1,CASSLLPGGVGKTQYF
TRBJ1-5,15,TRBV6-2/TRBV6-3,CASSSGWGRNQPQHF
TRBJ1-6,14,TRBV20-1,CSARDWGVDSPLHF
TRBJ1-3,14,TRBV20-1,CSAEDRAEGNTIYF
TRBJ2-2,16,TRBV9,CASSVAGGPYTGELFF
TRBJ2-1,19,TRBV11-2,CASSLDSVNSGGSYNEQFF
TRBJ1-4,15,TRBV11-2,CASSLPYTLGEKLFF
TRBJ2-7,17,TRBV5-1,CASSLGAGNLRDYEQYF
TRBJ2-2,16,TRBV7-8,CASSPWSRLITGELFF